This section outlines one TCR beta chain sequence together with its context. What it recognizes is unknown. Produced via immunoSEQ multiplex PCR; TCRdb's table is partial and in-frame only. The top ten hold approximately 20% of the sample, which has tens of thousands of clones, under 75% seen once. Viral peptide pool expansion of antigen-specific CD4+ T cells preceded sequencing in the ViraFEST assay. When 10 to 11 days of culture had elapsed, CD4+ T cells were isolated. Nobody among the vaccine recipients had prior SARS-CoV-2 infection (nucleocapsid antibodies were negative). This entry comes from a study of vaccination effects on CD4 cells after COVID-19. Per the germline V gene, CDR1 is WSHSY and CDR2 is SAAADI. V shed 7 bases and J 4 bases; nucleotides not matched to a gene: 12. This CDR3 is built from 16 residues.

This TCR derives from a human donor who received a COVID-19 vaccine. The material was CD4+ T cells from PBMCs cultured with SARS-CoV-2 spike peptides, obtained before COVID-19 vaccination. This chain links TRBV10-2 with TRBJ2-3; 9 nucleotides match TRBD2. The CDR3 spells CASTPGTSRRSDTQYF. The CDR3, as DNA: TGCGCCAGCACTCCGGGGACTAGCCGGCGATCAGATACGCAGTATTTT.